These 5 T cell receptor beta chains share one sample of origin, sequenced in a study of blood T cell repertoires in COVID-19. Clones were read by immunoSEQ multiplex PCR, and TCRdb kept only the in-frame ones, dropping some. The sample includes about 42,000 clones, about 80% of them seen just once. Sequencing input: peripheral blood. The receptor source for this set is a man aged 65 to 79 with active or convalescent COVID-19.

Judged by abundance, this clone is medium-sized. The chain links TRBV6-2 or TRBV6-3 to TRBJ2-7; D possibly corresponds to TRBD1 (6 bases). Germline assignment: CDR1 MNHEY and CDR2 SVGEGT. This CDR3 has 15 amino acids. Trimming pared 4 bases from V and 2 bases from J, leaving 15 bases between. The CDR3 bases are TGTGCCAGCAGTTTCACCCCGACAGGCGCCTACGAGCAGTACTTC. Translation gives CASSFTPTGAYEQYF.

CDR3 protein: CASSPIRGSKHEQYF. The CDR3 coding sequence is TGTGCCAGCAGCCCTATCAGGGGTTCGAAGCACGAGCAGTACTTC. The chain links TRBV7-6 to TRBJ2-7; possible D gene TRBD1, 6 bases. Germline CDR1 reads SGHVS; CDR2 reads FNYEAQ. The V end was cut by 5 bases, the J end by 5 bases, with 19 bases between. The CDR3 contains 15 residues.

CDR3 in amino acids: CASSFAPEGRGGETQYF. The DNA for the CDR3 is TGTGCCAGCAGCTTCGCCCCCGAGGGGAGGGGAGGAGAGACCCAGTACTTC. The chain links TRBV9 to TRBJ2-5; TRBD2 matches at 7 bases. Germline CDR1 SGDLS, CDR2 YYNGEE. V trimming: 4 bases; J trimming: 4 bases; junction bases outside the gene matches: 16. The CDR3 extends over 17 amino acids.

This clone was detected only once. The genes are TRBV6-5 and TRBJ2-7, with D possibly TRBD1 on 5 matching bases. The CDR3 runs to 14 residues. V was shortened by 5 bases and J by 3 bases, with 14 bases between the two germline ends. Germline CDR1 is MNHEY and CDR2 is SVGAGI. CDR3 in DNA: TGTGCCAGCAGTAACCCACGGACAAGCTACGAGCAGTACTTC. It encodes CASSNPRTSYEQYF.

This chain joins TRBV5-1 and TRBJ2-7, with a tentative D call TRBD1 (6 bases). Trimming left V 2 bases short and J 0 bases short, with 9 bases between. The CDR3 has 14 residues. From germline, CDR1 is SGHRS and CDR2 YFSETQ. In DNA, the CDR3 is TGCGCCAGCAGCTTCCAGGGGTCCTCCTACGAGCAGTACTTC. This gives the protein CASSFQGSSYEQYF.